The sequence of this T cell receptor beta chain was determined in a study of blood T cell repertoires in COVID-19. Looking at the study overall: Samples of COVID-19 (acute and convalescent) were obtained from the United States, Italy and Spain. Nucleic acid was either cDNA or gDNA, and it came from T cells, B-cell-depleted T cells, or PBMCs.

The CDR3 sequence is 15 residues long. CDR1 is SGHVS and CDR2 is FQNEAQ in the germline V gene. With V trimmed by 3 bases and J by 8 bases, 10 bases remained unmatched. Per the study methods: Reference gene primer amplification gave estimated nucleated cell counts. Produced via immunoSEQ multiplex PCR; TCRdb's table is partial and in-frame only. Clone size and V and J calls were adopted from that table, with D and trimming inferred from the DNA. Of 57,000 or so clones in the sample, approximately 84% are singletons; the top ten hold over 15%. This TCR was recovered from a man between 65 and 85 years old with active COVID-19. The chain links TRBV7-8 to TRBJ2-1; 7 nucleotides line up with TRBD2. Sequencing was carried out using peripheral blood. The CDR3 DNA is TGTGCCAGCAGCTTTTTGCCGGGAGGACTCGATGAGCAGTTCTTC. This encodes CASSFLPGGLDEQFF.